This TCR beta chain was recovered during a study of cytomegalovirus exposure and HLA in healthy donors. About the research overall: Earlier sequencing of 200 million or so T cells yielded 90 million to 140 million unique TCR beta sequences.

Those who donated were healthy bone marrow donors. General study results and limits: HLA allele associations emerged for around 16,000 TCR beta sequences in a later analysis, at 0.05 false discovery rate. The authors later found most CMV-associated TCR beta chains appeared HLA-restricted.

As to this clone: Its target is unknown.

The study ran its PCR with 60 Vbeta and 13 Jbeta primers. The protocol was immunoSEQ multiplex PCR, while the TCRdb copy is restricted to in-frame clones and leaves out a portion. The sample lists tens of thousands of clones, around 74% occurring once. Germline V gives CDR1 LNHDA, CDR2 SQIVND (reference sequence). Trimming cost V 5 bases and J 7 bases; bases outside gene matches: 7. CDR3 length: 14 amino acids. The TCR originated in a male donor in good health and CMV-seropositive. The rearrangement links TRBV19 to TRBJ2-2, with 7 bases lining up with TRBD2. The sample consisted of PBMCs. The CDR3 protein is CASSGAGRGGELFF. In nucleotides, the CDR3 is TGTGCCAGTAGTGGGGCGGGGAGGGGCGGGGAGCTGTTTTTT.